These T cell receptor beta chains were read from a single sample in a study of blood T cell repertoires in COVID-19. TCRdb's copy holds only in-frame clones and misses some; the assay was immunoSEQ multiplex PCR. Among about 240,000 clones listed, about 80% were seen once. Sequenced input: peripheral blood. The receptors shown here come from a woman aged 80 or over with acute or convalescent COVID-19. Each CDR3 is given with its conserved first and last residue. Each record gives: clone size, J gene, D gene, V gene, CDR3 DNA, CDR3 protein. D genes are given only for firm matches. Where a row states a size, it is once, few, many or the class of an expanded clone; other rows omit it.

NA	TRBJ1-5	TRBD1	TRBV6-5	TGCGCCAGCAGCCGGACAGGGGAAGCTCAGCCCCAGCATTTT	CASSRTGEAQPQHF
NA	TRBJ1-1	NA	TRBV5-1	TGCGCCAGCAGCTTGAAGGGAGGCGACACTGAAGCTTTCTTT	CASSLKGGDTEAFF
NA	TRBJ1-1	TRBD1	TRBV7-9	TGTGCCAGCAGCCCCGGGGACAGGGTGAACACTGAAGCTTTCTTT	CASSPGDRVNTEAFF
NA	TRBJ2-6	NA	TRBV7-3	TGTGCCAGCCGACGGGGGTCTGGGGCCAACGTCCTGACTTTC	CASRRGSGANVLTF
once	TRBJ1-1	NA	TRBV14	TGTGCCAGCAGCCAAGTCCTAGCGAACACTGAAGCTTTCTTT	CASSQVLANTEAFF
once	TRBJ1-2	NA	TRBV18	TGTGCCAGCTCACAAACTAGCTATGGCTACACCTTC	CASSQTSYGYTF
NA	TRBJ1-1	NA	TRBV6-5	TGTGCCAGCAGTTCTCACCTCGGGAGGGAATTGGCTTTCTTT	CASSSHLGRELAFF
NA	TRBJ1-2	TRBD1	TRBV18	TGTGCCAGCTCACACCCGACAGGGCAAGACTATGGCTACACCTTC	CASSHPTGQDYGYTF
NA	TRBJ1-2	TRBD1	TRBV3-1/TRBV3-2	TGTGCCAGCAGCCAACACGGGGGACAGGGGGCGATTAGCTATGGCTACACCTTC	CASSQHGGQGAISYGYTF
once	TRBJ1-6	NA	TRBV7-9	TGTGCCAGCAGCTTAGGGTTCCGGCAGGGGAGGGATAATTCACCCCTCCACTTT	CASSLGFRQGRDNSPLHF
NA	TRBJ1-5	TRBD1	TRBV2	TGTGCCAGCAGTTTGGGACAGGCATATCAGCCCCAGCATTTT	CASSLGQAYQPQHF
NA	TRBJ2-5	NA	TRBV3-1/TRBV3-2	TGTGCCAGCAGCCAACAACTGGAGTTAAAGACCCAGTACTTC	CASSQQLELKTQYF
NA	TRBJ2-1	NA	TRBV11-2	TGTGCCAGCAGCGAATGGGCAGGTACCTACAATGAGCAGTTCTTC	CASSEWAGTYNEQFF
NA	TRBJ2-7	TRBD2	TRBV6-5	TGTGCCGGCGGGGGGTTTTACGAGCAGTACTTC	CAGGGFYEQYF
NA	TRBJ2-3	TRBD2	TRBV19	TGTGCCAGTGGTGCCGGGACTAGATCAGATACGCAGTATTTT	CASGAGTRSDTQYF
NA	TRBJ2-7	NA	TRBV7-2	TGTGCCAGCAGCTTAGGGCGGGTCTACGAGCAGTACTTC	CASSLGRVYEQYF
few	TRBJ1-2	NA	TRBV19	TGTGCCAGTAGTATAAAGAGCTATGGCTACACCTTC	CASSIKSYGYTF
NA	TRBJ1-6	TRBD1	TRBV28	TGTGCCAGCAGTATGGACAGGTCATATAATTCACCCCTCCACTTT	CASSMDRSYNSPLHF
NA	TRBJ1-6	NA	TRBV6-5	TGTGCCAGCAGTTACCTTGGCGGTCCCCTCCACTTT	CASSYLGGPLHF
NA	TRBJ1-1	NA	TRBV7-8	TGTGCCAGCAGCTTAGGCGGGTGGATGACTGAAGCTTTCTTT	CASSLGGWMTEAFF
NA	TRBJ1-1	NA	TRBV15	TGTGCCACCAGCAGAGATCTAGCGGTGAACACTGAAGCTTTCTTT	CATSRDLAVNTEAFF
NA	TRBJ2-5	NA	TRBV5-1	TGCGCCAGCAGCTTACACGGGACACCCCAAGAGACCCAGTACTTC	CASSLHGTPQETQYF
few	TRBJ2-1	TRBD2	TRBV4-1	TGCGCCAGCAGCCTAAACCCTGGACTAGTGGCTGCTGAGCAGTTCTTC	CASSLNPGLVAAEQFF
few	TRBJ2-7	TRBD1	TRBV29-1	TGCAGCGTTACCTTGGACAGGCCCTCGGGGGAGCAGTACTTC	CSVTLDRPSGEQYF
NA	TRBJ1-4	NA	TRBV12-3/TRBV12-4	TGTGCCACCCGGGGGGCAGGAAGAGAAAAACTGTTTTTT	CATRGAGREKLFF
NA	TRBJ2-5	TRBD2	TRBV5-1	TGCGCCAGCAGACAACTAGCGGGGCAAGAGACCCAGTACTTC	CASRQLAGQETQYF
NA	TRBJ1-6	NA	TRBV30	TGTGCCTGGAGATATGGGAGCTCCTATAATTCACCCCTCCACTTT	CAWRYGSSYNSPLHF
once	TRBJ2-2	NA	TRBV6-5	TGTGCCTGCACATCGGGTAGGGGCACCGGGGAGCTGTTTTTT	CACTSGRGTGELFF
NA	TRBJ2-7	TRBD2	TRBV19	TGTGCCAGTAGCATCTCGACTAGCGGGGAGATCTACGAGCAGTACTTC	CASSISTSGEIYEQYF
NA	TRBJ1-2	NA	TRBV6-1	TGTGCCAGCAGTGAAGAGGTGACGGGATTGAGCTATGGCTACACCTTC	CASSEEVTGLSYGYTF
NA	TRBJ1-1	NA	TRBV7-9	TGTGCCAGCAGCTTACAGGGGCGGGACACTGAAGCTTTCTTT	CASSLQGRDTEAFF
NA	TRBJ1-6	TRBD1	TRBV6-5	TGTGCCAGCAATCCGGGACAGTATAATTCACCCCTCCACTTT	CASNPGQYNSPLHF
NA	TRBJ1-1	NA	TRBV6-5	TGTGCCAGCAGCCTGGGGAGGAACGGTGAAGCTTTCTTT	CASSLGRNGEAFF
NA	TRBJ1-5	NA	TRBV12-3/TRBV12-4	TGTGCCAGCAGTTTAAGGGGAATGAAGCCCCAGCATTTT	CASSLRGMKPQHF
NA	TRBJ2-5	TRBD2	TRBV5-1	TGCGCCAGCAGCTCTCCGTCGGGACTAGCGGGCGAGACCCAGTACTTC	CASSSPSGLAGETQYF
NA	TRBJ2-5	TRBD2	TRBV11-3	TGTGCCAGCAGCTTAGGAGCTAGCGGGGGAGAAGAGACCCAGTACTTC	CASSLGASGGEETQYF
NA	TRBJ2-2	NA	TRBV30	TGTGCCTGGAGTGTAATCCGGTACACCGGGGAGCTGTTTTTT	CAWSVIRYTGELFF
NA	TRBJ1-5	NA	TRBV2	TGTGCCACCCACAGGGAGCGCAATCAGCCCCAGCATTTT	CATHRERNQPQHF
NA	TRBJ2-1	TRBD1	TRBV7-8	TGTGCCAGCAGCTTAACAATTCGGACAGGGGGGCGCTACAATGAGCAGTTCTTC	CASSLTIRTGGRYNEQFF
few	TRBJ1-4	NA	TRBV2	TGTGCCAGCAGTGTACCTGGGACTGGCCTCGGGAAACTGTTTTTT	CASSVPGTGLGKLFF
NA	TRBJ2-1	NA	TRBV7-3	TGTGCCAGCAGCTTAGGGGGGGCGCAGGCCAATGAGCAGTTCTTC	CASSLGGAQANEQFF
NA	TRBJ2-3	NA	TRBV12-3/TRBV12-4	TGTGCCAGCAGTGGAGGGGAGACGCAGTATTTT	CASSGGETQYF
NA	TRBJ1-4	TRBD1	TRBV5-1	TGCGCCAGCAGTCAGGGGGCTAATGAAAAACTGTTTTTT	CASSQGANEKLFF
NA	TRBJ1-2	NA	TRBV3-1/TRBV3-2	TGTGCCAGCAGCCAGGGACTTCTGGATGGCTACACCTTC	CASSQGLLDGYTF
NA	TRBJ1-5	TRBD1	TRBV12-5	TGTGCTAGTGGTTTAGGGACAGGGAACAATCAGCCCCAGCATTTT	CASGLGTGNNQPQHF
NA	TRBJ2-3	TRBD1	TRBV6-5	TGTGCCAGCAGCCCGAGGACAGGGGGAGATACGCAGTATTTT	CASSPRTGGDTQYF
few	TRBJ1-6	NA	TRBV4-1	TGCGCCAGCAGCGGAGGAGGTGGGTTCAGGAATTCACCCCTCCACTTT	CASSGGGGFRNSPLHF
NA	TRBJ1-6	NA	TRBV28	TGTGCCAGCAGACCCGGCCAGGATAATTCACCCCTCCACTTT	CASRPGQDNSPLHF
NA	TRBJ1-6	TRBD1	TRBV2	TGTGCCAGCACCCCTGGACAGGGCGGACGATCACCCCTCCACTTT	CASTPGQGGRSPLHF
NA	TRBJ2-2	TRBD1	TRBV5-1	TGCGCCAGCAGCTTGGCCTCGGACAGGGGCACCGGGGAGCTGTTTTTT	CASSLASDRGTGELFF
NA	TRBJ1-2	NA	TRBV21-1	TGTGCCAGCAGCACGTTGGACAGGGCGGGTGGCTACACCTTC	CASSTLDRAGGYTF
once	TRBJ1-2	NA	TRBV5-4	TGTGCCAGCAGCTTGGGCCCCCGACAGGTTTCCTATGGCTACACCTTC	CASSLGPRQVSYGYTF
NA	TRBJ2-7	NA	TRBV5-1	TGCGCCAGCAGCCGGGACTTTCCTACGGAGCAGTACTTC	CASSRDFPTEQYF
NA	TRBJ2-5	TRBD2	TRBV3-1/TRBV3-2	TGTGCCACCGGGGGGGGGAAAGAGACCCAGTACTTC	CATGGGKETQYF
NA	TRBJ1-3	NA	TRBV18	TGTGCCAGCTCACCGCGGGGGGACTCTGGAAACACCATATATTTT	CASSPRGDSGNTIYF
NA	TRBJ1-2	NA	TRBV11-2	TGTGCCAGCAGCTTAGCGCGTGGCTATGGCTACACCTTC	CASSLARGYGYTF
once	TRBJ1-4	TRBD1	TRBV10-3	TGTGCCATCAGGGCTGGGACAGGGATTAATGAAAAACTGTTTTTT	CAIRAGTGINEKLFF
NA	TRBJ1-2	TRBD1	TRBV6-5	TGTGCCAGCAGCTCGGACAGGTACTATGGCTACACCTTC	CASSSDRYYGYTF
NA	TRBJ2-5	NA	TRBV5-4	TGTGCCAGCAGCCCACAGGGTTTCCAAGAGACCCAGTACTTC	CASSPQGFQETQYF